The entry below gives a single TCR beta chain sequence along with its context. Its matching antigen is unknown. This CDR3 spans 15 amino acids. Trimming cost V 5 bases and J 5 bases, with 18 bases left between them. Germline assignment: CDR1 LNHDA and CDR2 SQIVND (reference sequence). The record originates from a study of CD8+CD57+ T cells in acquired aplastic anemia. Study details: Sorted CD4+ and CD8+ cells gave a mean 3.2 ug DNA, range about 0.17 to 27.4 ug.

Study findings and constraints: Found in both controls and patients were around 31 CD8+ CDR3 sequences. No significant difference in CD8+ Simpson's diversity was found between patients and controls.

TCR beta VDJ combinations and CDR3 sequences were profiled from genomic DNA. MiXCR, run by TCRdb on the reads, gives a single entry per CDR3 protein. Of some 200,000 distinct CDR3 sequences in the sample, approximately 65% are singletons; the top ten hold 58%. Sequencing involved patients with CD8+CD57+ cell expansion previously shown by flow cytometry. Each of the patients presented with severe acquired aplastic anemia. The specimen sequenced was sorted CD4+, CD8+, or CD8+CD57+ T cells (not recorded which) from PBMCs. The clonotype originates from a human donor with aplastic anemia. The rearrangement joins TRBV19 to TRBJ2-5; D assignment may be TRBD1 or TRBD2 (5 bases each). The CDR3 nucleotides are TGTGCCAGTAGTCGTCCCGGGGCTCCCCCGGAGACCCAGTACTTC. Amino acids: CASSRPGAPPETQYF.